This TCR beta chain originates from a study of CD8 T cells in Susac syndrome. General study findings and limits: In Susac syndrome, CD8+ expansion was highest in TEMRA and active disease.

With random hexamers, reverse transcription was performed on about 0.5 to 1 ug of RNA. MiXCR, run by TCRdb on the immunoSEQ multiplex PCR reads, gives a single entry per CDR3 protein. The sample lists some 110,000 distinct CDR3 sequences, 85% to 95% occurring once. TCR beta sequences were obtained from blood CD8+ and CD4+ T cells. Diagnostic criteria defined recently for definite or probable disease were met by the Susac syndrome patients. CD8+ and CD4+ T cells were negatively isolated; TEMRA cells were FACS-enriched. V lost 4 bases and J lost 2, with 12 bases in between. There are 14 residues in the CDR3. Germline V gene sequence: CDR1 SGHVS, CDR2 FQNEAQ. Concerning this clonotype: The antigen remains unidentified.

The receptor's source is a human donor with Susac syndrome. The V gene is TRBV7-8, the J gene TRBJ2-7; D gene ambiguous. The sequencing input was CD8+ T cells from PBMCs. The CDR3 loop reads CASSSFGLTYEQYF. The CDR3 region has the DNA TGTGCCAGCAGCTCCTTCGGTCTGACCTACGAGCAGTACTTC.